This T cell receptor (beta chain) was captured by sequencing in a study of OX40 agonist ivuxolimab in advanced cancers. The wider study: The dose-escalation cohort was around 83% male, with a mean age of around 60 years, ranging roughly 20 to 90. The study's findings and limits: In CD8+ T cells, expanded clones were on average more numerous than in CD4+. Among some nonresponders, normalized T-cell clonal expansion was also low.

Libraries were prepared by immunoSEQ multiplex PCR; TCRdb keeps only in-frame clonotypes and omits some of them. The sample holds 96,000 or so clones, about nine tenths seen once. This clone was observed once. Its specificity is not known. Patients were ineligible given autoimmune disease history or systemic immunosuppression. Germline V gives CDR1 SGHNT, CDR2 YENEEA. The CDR3 has 13 residues. Trimming pared 5 bases from V and 3 bases from J, leaving 8 bases between. The chain is built from TRBV11-3 and TRBJ2-1; D is ambiguous. This sequence was found in an adult with an advanced solid tumor such as melanoma, head and neck, liver or kidney cancer. The sample was CD4+ or CD8+ T cells sorted from blood, taken in a trial of the OX40 agonist ivuxolimab. The DNA of the CDR3 is TGTGCCAGCAGCCGGAATAACTACAATGAGCAGTTCTTC. Its translation: CASSRNNYNEQFF.